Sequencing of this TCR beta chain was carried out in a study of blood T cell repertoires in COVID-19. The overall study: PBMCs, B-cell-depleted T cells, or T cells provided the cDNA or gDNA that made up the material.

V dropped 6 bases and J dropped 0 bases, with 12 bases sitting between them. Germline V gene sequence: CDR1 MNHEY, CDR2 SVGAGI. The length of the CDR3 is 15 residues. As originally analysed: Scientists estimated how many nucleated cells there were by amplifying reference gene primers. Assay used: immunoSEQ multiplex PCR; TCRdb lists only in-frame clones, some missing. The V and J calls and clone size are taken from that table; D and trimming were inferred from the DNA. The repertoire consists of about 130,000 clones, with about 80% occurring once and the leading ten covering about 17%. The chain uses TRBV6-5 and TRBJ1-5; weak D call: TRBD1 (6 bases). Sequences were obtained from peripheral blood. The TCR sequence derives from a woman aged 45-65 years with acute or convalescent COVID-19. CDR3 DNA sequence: TGTGCCAGCAGCGGTGGGGGCGTTAGCAATCAGCCCCAGCATTTT. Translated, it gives CASSGGGVSNQPQHF.